A selection of T cell receptor beta chains follows, all from one sample in a study of human T cells and chemical hapten exposure. MiXCR, applied by TCRdb to the RACE reads, yields one record per CDR3 protein. The repertoire holds about 110,000 distinct CDR3 sequences, with approximately 10% as singletons. Sequenced here: whole blood, sampled in connection with sensitization to the hapten diphenylcyclopropenone (DPC). The receptors here all came from a middle-aged woman with alopecia areata. Some clones in this sample may be carry-over from other donors' samples. Both conserved end residues are part of each CDR3. Each record gives: J gene, V gene, clone size, D gene, CDR3 DNA, CDR3 protein. A D gene is named only where the DNA matches it firmly. The size field is filled for only some rows; it gives once, few, many or a size class.

J: TRBJ2-6; V: TRBV6-2/TRBV6-3; size: -; D: -; DNA: TGTGCCAGCAGCCCCCTTCGCTCTGGGGCCAACGTCCTGACTTTC; CDR3: CASSPLRSGANVLTF
J: TRBJ2-2; V: TRBV19; size: -; D: -; DNA: TGTGCCAGTAGTATCAGCGGTAATACCGGGGAGCTGTTTTTT; CDR3: CASSISGNTGELFF
J: TRBJ1-4; V: TRBV18; size: few; D: TRBD1; DNA: TGTGCCAGCTCACCACCAGGGACAGGGAAAAATGAAAAACTGTTTTTT; CDR3: CASSPPGTGKNEKLFF
J: TRBJ2-3; V: TRBV30; size: -; D: -; DNA: TGTGCCTGGAGTGCACAGGTGGGTCCGAGCACAGATACGCAGTATTTT; CDR3: CAWSAQVGPSTDTQYF
J: TRBJ2-7; V: TRBV4-3; size: -; D: -; DNA: TGCGCCAGCAGCCAAGATTTGGCAGGGCATAGCGAGCAGTACTTC; CDR3: CASSQDLAGHSEQYF
J: TRBJ2-1; V: TRBV29-1; size: few; D: -; DNA: TGCAGCGTGGACACAGCGGGCCTTTACAATGAGCAGTTCTTC; CDR3: CSVDTAGLYNEQFF
J: TRBJ2-5; V: TRBV10-3; size: many; D: -; DNA: TGTGCCATCAGTGAGTCGCGGGTTCTAGAGACCCAGTACTTC; CDR3: CAISESRVLETQYF
J: TRBJ2-1; V: TRBV7-9; size: few; D: TRBD2; DNA: TGTGCCGCTCGGAGCGGGGTTTACAATGAGCAGTTCTTC; CDR3: CAARSGVYNEQFF
J: TRBJ1-2; V: TRBV6-2/TRBV6-3; size: many; D: -; DNA: TGTGCCAGCAGTCCCGACAGGACCAGCAAAAACTATGGCTACACCTTC; CDR3: CASSPDRTSKNYGYTF
J: TRBJ2-3; V: TRBV7-8; size: -; D: -; DNA: TGTGCCAGCAGCTTTGGCGGGCTCAGCACAGATACGCAGTATTTT; CDR3: CASSFGGLSTDTQYF
J: TRBJ2-1; V: TRBV6-2/TRBV6-3; size: many; D: TRBD2; DNA: TGTGCCTCCTATCCGCGGGGCCGAACCGGGACTAGCGGGAACAGACATGAGCAGTTCTTC; CDR3: CASYPRGRTGTSGNRHEQFF
J: TRBJ1-4; V: TRBV5-1; size: -; D: TRBD1; DNA: TGCGCCAGCAGCGAGAGACCGGGACAGCCGAATGAAAAACTGTTTTTT; CDR3: CASSERPGQPNEKLFF
J: TRBJ1-2; V: TRBV30; size: few; D: -; DNA: TGTGCCTGGAGTACAGGCCTTCCACCCTATGGCTACACCTTC; CDR3: CAWSTGLPPYGYTF
J: TRBJ1-1; V: TRBV7-3; size: -; D: -; DNA: TGTGCCAGCAGCTTAGAGGCGTCGGGGACTGAAGCTTTCTTT; CDR3: CASSLEASGTEAFF
J: TRBJ1-1; V: TRBV25-1; size: -; D: TRBD1; DNA: TGTGCCAGCCTAAGACAGGGGCCCAGGAGCACTGAAGCTTTCTTT; CDR3: CASLRQGPRSTEAFF